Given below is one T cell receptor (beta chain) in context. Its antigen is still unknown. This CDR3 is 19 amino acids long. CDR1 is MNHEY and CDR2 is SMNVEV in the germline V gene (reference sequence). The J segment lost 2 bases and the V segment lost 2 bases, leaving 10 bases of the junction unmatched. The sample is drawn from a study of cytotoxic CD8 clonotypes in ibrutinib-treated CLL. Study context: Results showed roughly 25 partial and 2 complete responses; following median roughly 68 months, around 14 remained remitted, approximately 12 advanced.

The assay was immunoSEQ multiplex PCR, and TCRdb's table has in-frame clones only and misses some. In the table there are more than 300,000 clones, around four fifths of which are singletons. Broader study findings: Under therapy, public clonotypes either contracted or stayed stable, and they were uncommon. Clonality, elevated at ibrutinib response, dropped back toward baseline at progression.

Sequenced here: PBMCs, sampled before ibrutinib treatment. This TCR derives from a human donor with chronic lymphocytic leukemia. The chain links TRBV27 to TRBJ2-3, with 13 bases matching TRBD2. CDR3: CASSLAFLGLAGNTDTQYF. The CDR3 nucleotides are TGTGCCAGCAGTTTAGCGTTTTTGGGACTAGCGGGAAACACAGATACGCAGTATTTT.